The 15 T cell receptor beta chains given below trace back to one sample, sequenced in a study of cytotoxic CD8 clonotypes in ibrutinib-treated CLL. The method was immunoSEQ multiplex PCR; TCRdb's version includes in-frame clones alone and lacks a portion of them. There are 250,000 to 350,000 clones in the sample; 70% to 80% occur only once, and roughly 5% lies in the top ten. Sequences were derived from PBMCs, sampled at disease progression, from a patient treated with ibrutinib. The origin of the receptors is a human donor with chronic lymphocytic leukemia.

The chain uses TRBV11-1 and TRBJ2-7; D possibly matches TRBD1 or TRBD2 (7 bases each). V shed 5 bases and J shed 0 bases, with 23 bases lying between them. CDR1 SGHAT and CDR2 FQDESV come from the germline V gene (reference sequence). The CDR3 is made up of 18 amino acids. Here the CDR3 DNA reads TGTGCCAGCAGCCGCACCGGGACAGCGGGAAGGAGCTCCTACGAGCAGTACTTC. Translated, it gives CASSRTGTAGRSSYEQYF.

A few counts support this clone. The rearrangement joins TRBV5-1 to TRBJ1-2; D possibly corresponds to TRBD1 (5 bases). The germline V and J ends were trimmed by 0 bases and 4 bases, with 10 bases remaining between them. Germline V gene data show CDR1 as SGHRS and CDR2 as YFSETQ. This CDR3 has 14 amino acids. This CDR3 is CASSLVGDGYGYTF. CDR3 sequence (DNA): TGCGCCAGCAGCTTGGTAGGGGACGGCTATGGCTACACCTTC. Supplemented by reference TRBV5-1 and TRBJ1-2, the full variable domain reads KAGVTQTPRYLIKTRGQQVTLSCSPISGHRSVSWYQQTPGQGLQFLFEYFSETQRNKGNFPGRFSGRQFSNSRSEMNVSTLELGDSALYLCASSLVGDGYGYTFGSGTRLTVV.

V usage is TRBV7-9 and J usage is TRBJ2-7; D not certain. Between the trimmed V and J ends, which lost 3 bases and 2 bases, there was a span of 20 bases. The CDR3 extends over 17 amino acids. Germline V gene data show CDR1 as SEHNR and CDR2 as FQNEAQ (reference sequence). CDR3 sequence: CASSFRLDEKNPYEQYF. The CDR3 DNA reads TGTGCCAGCAGCTTTAGATTGGACGAAAAAAACCCCTACGAGCAGTACTTC.

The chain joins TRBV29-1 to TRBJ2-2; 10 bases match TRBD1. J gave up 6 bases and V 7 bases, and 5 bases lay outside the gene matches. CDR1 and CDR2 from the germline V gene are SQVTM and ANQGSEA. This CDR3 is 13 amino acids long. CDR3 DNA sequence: TGCAGCGGGGGACAGGGGAGGGCCGGGGAGCTGTTTTTT. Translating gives CSGGQGRAGELFF.

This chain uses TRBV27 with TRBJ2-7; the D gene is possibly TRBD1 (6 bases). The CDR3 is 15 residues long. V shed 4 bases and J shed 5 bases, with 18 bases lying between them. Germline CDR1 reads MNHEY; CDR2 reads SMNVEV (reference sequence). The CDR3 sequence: CASSSPVQGSHEQYF. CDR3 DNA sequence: TGTGCCAGCAGTTCCCCGGTCCAGGGGTCCCACGAGCAGTACTTC.

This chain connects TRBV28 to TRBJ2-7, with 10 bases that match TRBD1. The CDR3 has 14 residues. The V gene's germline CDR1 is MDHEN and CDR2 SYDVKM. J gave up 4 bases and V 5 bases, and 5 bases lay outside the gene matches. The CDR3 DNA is TGTGCCAGCAGTCTGCGACAGGGGGCGTACGAGCAGTACTTC. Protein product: CASSLRQGAYEQYF.

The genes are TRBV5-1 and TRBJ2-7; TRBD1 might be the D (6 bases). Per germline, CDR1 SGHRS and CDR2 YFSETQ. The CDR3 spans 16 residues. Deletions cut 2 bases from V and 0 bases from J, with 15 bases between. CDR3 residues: CASSLPDSRGSYEQYF. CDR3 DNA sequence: TGCGCCAGCAGCTTACCGGACAGCCGTGGCTCCTACGAGCAGTACTTC.

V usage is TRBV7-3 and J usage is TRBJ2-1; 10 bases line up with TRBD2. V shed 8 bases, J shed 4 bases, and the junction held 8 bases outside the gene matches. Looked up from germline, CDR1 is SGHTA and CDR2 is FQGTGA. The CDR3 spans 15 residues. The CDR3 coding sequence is TGTGCCAGCGGACAAGGGACTAGCGCGTACAATGAGCAGTTCTTC. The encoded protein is CASGQGTSAYNEQFF.

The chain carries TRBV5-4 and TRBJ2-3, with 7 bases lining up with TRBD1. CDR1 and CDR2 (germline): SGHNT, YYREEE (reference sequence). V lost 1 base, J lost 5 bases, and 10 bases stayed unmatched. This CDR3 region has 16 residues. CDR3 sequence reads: CASSLTRQGPGDTQYF. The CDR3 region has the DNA TGTGCCAGCAGCTTGACCAGACAGGGCCCAGGAGATACGCAGTATTTT.

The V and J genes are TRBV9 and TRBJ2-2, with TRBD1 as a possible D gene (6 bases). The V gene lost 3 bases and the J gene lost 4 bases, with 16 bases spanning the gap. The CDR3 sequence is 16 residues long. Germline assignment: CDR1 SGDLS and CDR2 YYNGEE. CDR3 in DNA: TGTGCCAGCAGCGCTATGTCAGGGGAGTCCACCGGGGAGCTGTTTTTT. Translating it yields CASSAMSGESTGELFF.

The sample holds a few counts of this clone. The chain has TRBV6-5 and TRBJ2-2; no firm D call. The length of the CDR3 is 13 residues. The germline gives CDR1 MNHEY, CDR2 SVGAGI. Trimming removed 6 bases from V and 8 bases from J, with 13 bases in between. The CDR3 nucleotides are TGTGCCAGCAGCCCCGAAGTATCTGGGGAGCTGTTTTTT. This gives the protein CASSPEVSGELFF.

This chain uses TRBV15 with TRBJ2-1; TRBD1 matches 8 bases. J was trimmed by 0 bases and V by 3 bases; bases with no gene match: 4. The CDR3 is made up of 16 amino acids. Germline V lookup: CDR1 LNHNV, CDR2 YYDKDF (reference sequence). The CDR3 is CATSRETGGSYNEQFF. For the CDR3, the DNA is TGTGCCACCAGCAGGGAAACAGGGGGCTCCTACAATGAGCAGTTCTTC.

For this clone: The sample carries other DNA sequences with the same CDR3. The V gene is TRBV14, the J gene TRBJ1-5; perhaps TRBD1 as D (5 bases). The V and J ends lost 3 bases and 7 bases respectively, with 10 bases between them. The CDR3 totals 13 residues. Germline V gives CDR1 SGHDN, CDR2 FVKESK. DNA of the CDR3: TGTGCCAGCAGCCAGTCGAGGGGCCAGCCCCAGCATTTT. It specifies CASSQSRGQPQHF. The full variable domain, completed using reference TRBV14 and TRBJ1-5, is EAGVTQFPSHSVIEKGQTVTLRCDPISGHDNLYWYRRVMGKEIKFLLHFVKESKQDESGMPNNRFLAERTGGTYSTLKVQPAELEDSGVYFCASSQSRGQPQHFGDGTRLSIL.

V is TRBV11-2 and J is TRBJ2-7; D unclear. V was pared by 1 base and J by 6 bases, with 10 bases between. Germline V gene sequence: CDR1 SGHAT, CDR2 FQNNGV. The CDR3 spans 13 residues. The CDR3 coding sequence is TGTGCCAGCAGCTTAGGATCGGCAACCGAGCAGTACTTC. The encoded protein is CASSLGSATEQYF.

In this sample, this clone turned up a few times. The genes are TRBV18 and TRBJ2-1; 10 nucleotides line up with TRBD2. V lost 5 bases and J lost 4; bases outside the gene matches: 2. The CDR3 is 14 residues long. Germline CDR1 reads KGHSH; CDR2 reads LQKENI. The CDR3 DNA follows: TGTGCCAGCTCATTAGCGGGGGGATACAATGAGCAGTTCTTC. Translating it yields CASSLAGGYNEQFF.